Below are 11 T cell receptor beta chains sequenced from a single sample in a study of T cell clonality in common variable immunodeficiency. Repertoires were generated with immunoSEQ multiplex PCR, while TCRdb's copy carries only in-frame clones and drops some. The profile covers under 45,000 clones, none occurring a single time. Sequenced input: peripheral blood mononuclear cells. These receptors originate from a person between 18 and 69 years old in good health.

Only a few counts were recorded for this clone. The CDR3 is cut off 3 residues early in the read; its end comes from the germline J gene. The genes are TRBV7-9 and TRBJ2-7, with D unclear. Trimming took 5 bases from V and 2 from J, leaving 10 bases between them. The CDR3 spans 13 residues. In germline, CDR1 is SEHNR, CDR2 FQNEAQ (reference sequence). The CDR3 protein is CASSPWPPYEQYF. CDR3 DNA (partial): TGTGCCAGCAGCCCTTGGCCCCCCTACGAG.

The sample holds many counts of this clone. The read finishes 3 residues shy of the CDR3 end, and the germline J gene is used to complete it. The rearrangement links TRBV13 to TRBJ2-1; TRBD2 matches 14 bases. The V gene end was trimmed by 5 bases and the J gene end by 5 bases; junction bases not matched to a gene: 14. The CDR3 has 19 residues. The germline gives CDR1 PRHDT, CDR2 FYEKMQ (reference sequence). Here the CDR3 reads CASSALSGLAGVSDNEQFF. The CDR3 bases that were read are TGTGCCAGCAGCGCATTATCGGGACTAGCGGGAGTTTCCGACAATGAG. Complete variable domain (other parts from reference TRBV13 and TRBJ2-1): AAGVIQSPRHLIKEKRETATLKCYPIPRHDTVYWYQQGPGQDPQFLISFYEKMQSDKGSIPDRFSAQQFSDYHSELNMSSLELGDSALYFCASSALSGLAGVSDNEQFFGPGTRLTVL.

This clone was counted ten times or more. The read gets to within 3 residues of the CDR3 end, and the germline J gene fills in the rest. V is TRBV29-1 and J is TRBJ1-6; TRBD1 agrees at 9 bases. The CDR3 extends over 13 amino acids. Per the germline V gene, CDR1 is SQVTM and CDR2 is ANQGSEA. Germline trimming cut 5 bases from V and 7 bases from J; bases unmatched to any gene: 3. CDR3 DNA, as far as it was read: TGCAGCGTTAAGGGACAGGGAAATTCACCC. It codes for CSVKGQGNSP. The entire CDR3 reads CSVKGQGNSPLHF.

The table lists this clone with many counts. The sequenced fragment ends 3 residues before the CDR3 boundary, so the rest is inferred from the germline J gene. The chain links TRBV7-9 to TRBJ1-1, with D perhaps matching TRBD1 (5 bases). The CDR3 extends over 14 amino acids. Trimming removed 1 base at V and 5 bases at J, with 11 bases between. The germline gives CDR1 SEHNR, CDR2 FQNEAQ (reference sequence). The chain's CDR3 is CASSLEGQGTEAFF. The covered CDR3 bases are TGTGCCAGCAGCTTAGAAGGGCAGGGAACTGAA.

The part of the CDR3 DNA that was read is TGTGCCAGTAGTACGCCAAACGGGCCGGGACAACCGAGGGAGACC. This codes for CASSTPNGPGQPRET. The whole CDR3 sequence is CASSTPNGPGQPRETYTF. The rearrangement links TRBV19 to TRBJ1-2, with a tentative D call TRBD1 (6 bases). The CDR3 end is not reached by the read, which stops 3 residues before it; the germline J gene fills it in. The CDR3 covers 18 residues. CDR1 is LNHDA and CDR2 is SQIVND in the germline V gene (reference sequence).

This clone was observed many times. The CDR3 end lies 3 residues beyond the end of the read and is filled in from the germline J gene. The chain carries TRBV2 and TRBJ2-3; no definite D call. With 11 bases removed from V and 0 bases from J, the gap between germline ends came to 12 bases. This CDR3 comprises 13 residues. CDR1 is SNHLY and CDR2 is FYNNEI in the germline V gene. The CDR3: CAARQPSTDTQYF. The sequenced part of the CDR3 DNA is TGTGCCGCCAGGCAACCTAGCACAGATACG.

This clone showed up many times. Read coverage stops 3 residues before the CDR3 terminus; the germline J gene supplies the remainder. J is TRBJ1-5 and V is TRBV20-1; tentative D call: TRBD1 (5 bases). Between the trimmed V and J ends, which lost 1 base and 2 bases, there was a span of 12 bases. The germline V gene encodes CDR1 DFQATT and CDR2 SNEGSKA (reference sequence). This CDR3 is built from 15 residues. The covered CDR3 bases are TGCAGTGCTAGAGGCGGGGGAAACGGCAATCAGCCC. This gives the protein CSARGGGNGNQP. The entire CDR3 protein is CSARGGGNGNQPQHF.

This clone was picked up a small number of times. The missing CDR3 end, 3 residues past where the read stops, is filled in from the germline J gene. The rearrangement joins TRBV7-2 to TRBJ2-7; 9 bases map to TRBD1. This CDR3 is built from 17 residues. Germline V gene data show CDR1 as SGHTA and CDR2 as FQGNSA. The CDR3 sequence is CASRLAGPQGAMYEQYF. The CDR3 bases that were read are TGTGCAAGTCGCTTAGCGGGTCCACAGGGGGCAATGTACGAG.

For this clone: Read coverage stops 3 residues before the CDR3 terminus; the germline J gene supplies the remainder. This sequence joins TRBV30 and TRBJ2-7; a possible D gene is TRBD1 (5 bases). The CDR3 loop spans 11 amino acids. In germline, CDR1 is GTSNPN, CDR2 SVGIG (reference sequence). V shed 3 bases and J shed 6 bases, with 9 bases lying between them. The chain's CDR3 is CAWSVQGEQYF. Partial CDR3 DNA: TGTGCCTGGAGCGTTCAGGGCGAG.

Concerning this clone: With the read ending 3 residues before the CDR3 end, the germline J gene is used to fill in that end. The rearrangement joins TRBV19 to TRBJ1-2, with 8 bases fitting TRBD1. The CDR3 has 15 amino acids. Germline CDR1 reads LNHDA; CDR2 reads SQIVND (reference sequence). The sequenced part of the CDR3 DNA is TGTGCCAGTAGTATGGAAGGGACAGGATCCTACGAC. Translation gives CASSMEGTGSYD. The whole CDR3 sequence is CASSMEGTGSYDYTF. Combining the CDR3 with reference TRBV19 and TRBJ1-2 gives the whole variable domain DGGITQSPKYLFRKEGQNVTLSCEQNLNHDAMYWYRQDPGQGLRLIYYSQIVNDFQKGDIAEGYSVSREKKESFPLTVTSAQKNPTAFYLCASSMEGTGSYDYTFGSGTRLTVV.

This clone was picked up many times. The read stops 3 residues short of the end of the CDR3; the missing end is completed from the germline J gene. The chain has TRBV12-3 or TRBV12-4 and TRBJ2-1; D is undetermined. With 6 bases removed from V and 8 bases from J, the gap between germline ends came to 23 bases. The CDR3 covers 16 residues. The CDR3 loop is CASSPLVFLLSDEQFF. The CDR3 DNA, read in part, is TGTGCCAGCAGCCCTCTAGTCTTCCTTTTAAGTGATGAG.